This is a list of T cell receptor beta chains from one sample in a study of shared clonotypes between healthy human individuals. TCRdb's copy holds only in-frame clones and misses some; the assay was immunoSEQ multiplex PCR. The table includes nearly 500,000 clones, about three quarters detected once. The sequencing input was PBMCs. The receptors stem from a woman between 40 and 50 years old in good health. Some clones in this sample may be carry-over from other donors' samples. The CDR3 runs from the conserved cysteine through the conserved F or W. A D gene is named only where the DNA matches it firmly. Clone size is stated in some rows and not others, as once, few, many or a class when expanded.

D gene: NA
clone size: NA
CDR3 length: 13
V gene: TRBV2
J gene: TRBJ2-7
CDR3 protein: CASSGGPTYEQYF
CDR3 DNA: TGTGCCAGCAGTGGAGGGCCAACCTACGAGCAGTACTTC

D gene: NA
clone size: NA
CDR3 length: 12
V gene: TRBV5-4
J gene: TRBJ1-1
CDR3 protein: CASSSPGSEAFF
CDR3 DNA: TGTGCCAGCAGTTCCCCGGGGAGTGAAGCTTTCTTT

D gene: NA
clone size: NA
CDR3 length: 14
V gene: TRBV25-1
J gene: TRBJ2-1
CDR3 protein: CASTGLSSYNEQFF
CDR3 DNA: TGTGCCAGCACGGGACTCAGCTCCTACAATGAGCAGTTCTTC

D gene: TRBD2
clone size: NA
CDR3 length: 15
V gene: TRBV5-1
J gene: TRBJ2-1
CDR3 protein: CASSPGLAGAHEQFF
CDR3 DNA: TGCGCCAGCAGCCCAGGACTAGCGGGAGCCCATGAGCAGTTCTTC

D gene: TRBD2
clone size: NA
CDR3 length: 17
V gene: TRBV2
J gene: TRBJ2-1
CDR3 protein: CASSPHLAGASYNEQFF
CDR3 DNA: TGTGCCAGCAGTCCCCACCTAGCGGGAGCCTCCTACAATGAGCAGTTCTTC

D gene: TRBD1
clone size: NA
CDR3 length: 13
V gene: TRBV19
J gene: TRBJ2-5
CDR3 protein: CASRDSLQETQYF
CDR3 DNA: TGTGCCAGTCGGGACAGTCTCCAAGAGACCCAGTACTTC

D gene: NA
clone size: NA
CDR3 length: 17
V gene: TRBV7-9
J gene: TRBJ2-6
CDR3 protein: CASSLARGSSGANVLTF
CDR3 DNA: TGTGCCAGCAGCTTAGCGAGAGGGTCCTCTGGGGCCAACGTCCTGACTTTC

D gene: NA
clone size: NA
CDR3 length: 14
V gene: TRBV7-2
J gene: TRBJ2-7
CDR3 protein: CASSLAFIMGEQYF
CDR3 DNA: TGTGCCAGCAGCTTAGCGTTCATAATGGGCGAGCAGTACTTC

D gene: NA
clone size: once
CDR3 length: 15
V gene: TRBV18
J gene: TRBJ2-7
CDR3 protein: CASSPEVARIYEQYF
CDR3 DNA: TGTGCCAGCTCACCCGAGGTAGCGAGAATATACGAGCAGTACTTC

D gene: NA
clone size: NA
CDR3 length: 14
V gene: TRBV11-3
J gene: TRBJ2-7
CDR3 protein: CASSFGGGLVEQYF
CDR3 DNA: TGTGCCAGCAGCTTCGGGGGAGGTCTCGTCGAGCAGTACTTC

D gene: NA
clone size: NA
CDR3 length: 14
V gene: TRBV5-1
J gene: TRBJ2-3
CDR3 protein: CASRMAGATDTQYF
CDR3 DNA: TGCGCCAGCAGGATGGCAGGGGCGACAGATACGCAGTATTTT

D gene: NA
clone size: NA
CDR3 length: 13
V gene: TRBV7-3
J gene: TRBJ1-2
CDR3 protein: CASGAAGGPGYTF
CDR3 DNA: TGTGCCAGCGGAGCGGCGGGAGGGCCTGGCTACACCTTC

D gene: NA
clone size: NA
CDR3 length: 14
V gene: TRBV5-1
J gene: TRBJ2-1
CDR3 protein: CASSTDLGVGEQFF
CDR3 DNA: TGCGCCAGCAGCACGGACTTAGGGGTGGGTGAGCAGTTCTTC

D gene: TRBD1
clone size: NA
CDR3 length: 13
V gene: TRBV2
J gene: TRBJ1-5
CDR3 protein: CARGTGRNQPQHF
CDR3 DNA: TGTGCCAGAGGGACAGGGCGAAATCAGCCCCAGCATTTT

D gene: NA
clone size: NA
CDR3 length: 14
V gene: TRBV6-1
J gene: TRBJ2-1
CDR3 protein: CASSDKWDQGEQFF
CDR3 DNA: TGTGCCAGCAGTGATAAGTGGGACCAGGGGGAGCAGTTCTTC

D gene: NA
clone size: NA
CDR3 length: 14
V gene: TRBV9
J gene: TRBJ2-7
CDR3 protein: CASSVEAGAYEQYF
CDR3 DNA: TGTGCCAGCAGCGTAGAGGCAGGGGCCTACGAGCAGTACTTC

D gene: TRBD2
clone size: NA
CDR3 length: 14
V gene: TRBV2
J gene: TRBJ2-1
CDR3 protein: CASKGTSGDNEQFF
CDR3 DNA: TGTGCCAGCAAAGGGACTAGCGGGGACAATGAGCAGTTCTTC

D gene: TRBD2
clone size: NA
CDR3 length: 16
V gene: TRBV5-1
J gene: TRBJ2-2
CDR3 protein: CASSPSSGRNTGELFF
CDR3 DNA: TGCGCCAGCAGTCCATCTAGCGGGAGAAACACCGGGGAGCTGTTTTTT